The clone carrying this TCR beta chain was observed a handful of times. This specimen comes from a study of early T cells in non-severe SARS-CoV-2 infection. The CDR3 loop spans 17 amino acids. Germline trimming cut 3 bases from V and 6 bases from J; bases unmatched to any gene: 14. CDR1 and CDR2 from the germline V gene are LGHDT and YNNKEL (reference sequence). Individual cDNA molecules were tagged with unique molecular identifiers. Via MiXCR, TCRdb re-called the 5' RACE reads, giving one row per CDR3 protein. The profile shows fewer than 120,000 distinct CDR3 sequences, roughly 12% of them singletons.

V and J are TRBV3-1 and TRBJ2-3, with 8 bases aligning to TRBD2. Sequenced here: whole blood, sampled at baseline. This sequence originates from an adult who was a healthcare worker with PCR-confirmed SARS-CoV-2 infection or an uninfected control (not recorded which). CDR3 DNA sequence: TGTGCCAGCAGCCACCCTAATCGCCTAGCGGGCCCGGATACGCAGTATTTT. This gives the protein CASSHPNRLAGPDTQYF.